This TCR beta chain was sequenced for a study of CD8 T cells in Susac syndrome. About 0.45 to 1 ug RNA was reverse transcribed with random hexamers. TCRdb called the immunoSEQ multiplex PCR reads again in MiXCR, with one record for every CDR3 protein. Among 170,000 or so distinct CDR3 sequences listed, approximately 93% were seen once. Trimming took off 5 bases at V and 3 bases at J, with 17 bases between the two ends. The CDR3 has 15 residues. CDR1 is SGHAT, CDR2 FQNNGV, per germline. Material: CD4+ T cells from PBMCs. The chain is built from TRBV11-2 and TRBJ2-7, with D perhaps matching TRBD1 (8 bases). This clonotype was sampled from a human donor with multiple sclerosis. CDR3 nucleotides: TGTGCCAGCAGCCCCTTGGACAGGGACTACTACGAGCAGTACTTC. Translated: CASSPLDRDYYEQYF.